These 4 T cell receptor beta chains were sequenced from one sample in a study of T cell clusters in autoimmune cytopenias. TRB was amplified by touch-down multiplex PCR, primer pools A and B combined. TCRdb re-analyzed the multiplex PCR reads; it lists each CDR3 protein once, without DNA. Its table records approximately 12,000 distinct CDR3 sequences. TRB was amplified from approximately 250 ng of peripheral blood genomic DNA per sample. The data also belong to a second study, concerning T cell repertoires in aging, cancer and after chemotherapy.

The sample consisted of peripheral blood. The receptors here all came from a human donor in good health.

The V gene is TRBV7-2, the J gene TRBJ1-4; checking the TCRdb D call of TRBD1 is not possible without DNA. Per germline, CDR1 SGHTA and CDR2 FQGNSA. This CDR3 contains 15 residues. The CDR3 loop is CASSPDVHSNEKLFF.

By frequency, this clonotype registers medium-sized. The chain uses TRBV6-5 and TRBJ1-2; TCRdb names TRBD1, which stays unverified in the absence of DNA. The CDR3 is 14 amino acids. Germline-derived CDR1 and CDR2 are MNHEY and SVGAGI. This CDR3 is CASSYWGTDYGYTF.

This clonotype is medium-sized by frequency. This rearrangement joins TRBV7-2 to TRBJ2-3. Germline CDR1 and CDR2: SGHTA and FQGNSA. The CDR3 is 12 amino acids. CDR3 region: CASSYPTDTQYF.

The chain is built from TRBV14 and TRBJ2-3; TCRdb returns TRBD2, unconfirmable since there is no DNA. This CDR3 has 18 residues. Germline V gene data show CDR1 as SGHDN and CDR2 as FVKESK. This CDR3 is CASSQPLGTLPSTDTQYF.